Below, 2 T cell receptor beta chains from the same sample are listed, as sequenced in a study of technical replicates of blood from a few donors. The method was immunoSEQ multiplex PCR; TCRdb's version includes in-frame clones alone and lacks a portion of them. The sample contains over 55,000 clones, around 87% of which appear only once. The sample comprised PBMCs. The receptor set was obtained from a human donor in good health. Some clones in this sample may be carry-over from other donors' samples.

The CDR3 sequence is CASSIQGSGQPQHF. The CDR3 DNA reads as TGTGCCAGTAGTATACAAGGGAGCGGTCAGCCCCAGCATTTT. The rearrangement joins TRBV19 to TRBJ1-5, with unresolved D. The V gene lost 2 bases and the J gene lost 6 bases, with 11 bases spanning the gap. This CDR3 is 14 amino acids long. The germline V gene encodes CDR1 LNHDA and CDR2 SQIVND (reference sequence).

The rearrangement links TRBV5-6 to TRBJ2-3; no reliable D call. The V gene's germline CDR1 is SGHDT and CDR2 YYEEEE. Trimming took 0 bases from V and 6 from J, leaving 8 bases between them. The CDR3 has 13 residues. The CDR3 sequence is CASSLDGWDTQYF. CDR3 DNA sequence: TGTGCCAGCAGCTTGGACGGTTGGGATACGCAGTATTTT. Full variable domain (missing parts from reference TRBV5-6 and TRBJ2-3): DAGVTQSPTHLIKTRGQQVTLRCSPKSGHDTVSWYQQALGQGPQFIFQYYEEEERQRGNFPDRFSGHQFPNYSSELNVNALLLGDSALYLCASSLDGWDTQYFGPGTRLTVL.